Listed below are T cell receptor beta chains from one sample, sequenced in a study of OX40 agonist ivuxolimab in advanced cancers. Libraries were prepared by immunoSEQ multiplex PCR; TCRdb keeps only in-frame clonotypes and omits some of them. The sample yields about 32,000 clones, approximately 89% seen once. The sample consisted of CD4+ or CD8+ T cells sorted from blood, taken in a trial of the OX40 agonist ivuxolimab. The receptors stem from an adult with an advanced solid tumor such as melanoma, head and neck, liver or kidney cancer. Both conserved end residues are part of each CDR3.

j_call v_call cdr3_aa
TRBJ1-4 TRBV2 CASNRGPHNEKLFF
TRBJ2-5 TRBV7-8 CASNFIGGLQETQYF
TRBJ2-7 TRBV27 CASSPITGTSRDEQYF
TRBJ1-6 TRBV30 CACGSGLFNSPLHF
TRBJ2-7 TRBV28 CASSLLGGVTYEQYF
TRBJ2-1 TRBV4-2 CASSHYPGLAGGSSYNEQFF
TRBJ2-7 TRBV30 CAWGRYYEQYF
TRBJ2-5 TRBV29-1 CSVDGQGSQETQYF
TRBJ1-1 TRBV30 CAWSAVNTEAFF
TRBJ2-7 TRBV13 CASSLGNYEQYF
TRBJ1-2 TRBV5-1 CASIPVRGQHGYTF
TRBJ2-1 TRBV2 CASTGILRNEQFF
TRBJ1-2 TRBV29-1 CSVDTGRVEGDYGYTF
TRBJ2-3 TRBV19 CATHPGQLGPDTQYF
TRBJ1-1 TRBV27 CASIPQGGVTEAFF
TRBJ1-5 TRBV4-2 CASSQDDRVDQPQHF
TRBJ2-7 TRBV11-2 CASSLRGSYEQYF
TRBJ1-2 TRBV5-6 CASSLLNYGYTF
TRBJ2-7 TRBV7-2 CASSLAGSYEQYF
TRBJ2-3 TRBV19 CASSLLAGVTDTQYF
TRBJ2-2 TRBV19 CAARGGITELFF
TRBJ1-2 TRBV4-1 CASSQVGGVDGYTF
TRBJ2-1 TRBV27 CASSQYNEQFF
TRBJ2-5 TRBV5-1 CASSLGGSQETQYF
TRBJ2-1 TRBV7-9 CASSTQLAFVNEQFF
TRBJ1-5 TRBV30 CAWSEGGQPQHF
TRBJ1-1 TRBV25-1 CASSELIGLTEAFF
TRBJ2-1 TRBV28 CASSSLAGGEYNEQFF
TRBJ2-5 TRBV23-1 CASSQLGGSVRETQYF
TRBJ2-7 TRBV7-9 CASSPGQTETTRPPYEQYF
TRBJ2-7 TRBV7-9 CASSSGLAYEQYF
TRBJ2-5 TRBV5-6 CASSLEYQETQYF
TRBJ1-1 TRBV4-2 CASSQEDREDTEAFF
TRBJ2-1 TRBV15 CATSRPRGSGKENEQFF
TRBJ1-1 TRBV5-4 CASSLAAGFEAFF
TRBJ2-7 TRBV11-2 CASSLVGPAYEQYF
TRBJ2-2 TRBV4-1 CASSQDPGVDTGELFF
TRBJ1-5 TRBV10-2 CAVSPSVSNQPQHF
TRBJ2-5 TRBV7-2 CASSPTYPHMWETQYF
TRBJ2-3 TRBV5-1 CASSSGTPALGDTQYF
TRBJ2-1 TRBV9 CASSVGLAGVNEQFF